This T cell receptor (beta chain) was found in a study of CD8 T cells in Susac syndrome (dated by TCRdb to the late 2010s). General notes on the study: Repertoire sequencing was used to test whether CD8+ T cell activation and differentiation in Susac syndrome was antigen driven. Clonality of the CD8+ T cell repertoire was compared between 11 to 12 healthy donors, 14 Susac syndrome patients and around 16 multiple sclerosis patients.

In the case of this clonotype: Its target antigen remains unknown. No qualities accompany the bases; no much larger clone lies one base away.

For this chain, trimming is 5 bases at the V end and 8 bases at the J end, and the number of junction bases without a gene match is 8. The CDR3 covers 14 residues, taking in both the cysteine and the phenylalanine. Only CDR3 DNA remains: 42 bases, in frame from the first base. Per the germline V gene (reference sequence), SEHNR is the CDR1 and FQNEAQ is the CDR2. High-throughput TCR beta sequencing profiled peripheral blood CD8+ and CD4+ T cells from healthy donors, Susac syndrome patients and multiple sclerosis patients. The multiple sclerosis controls were treatment-naive patients whose relapsing-remitting disease, either stable or active, fulfilled the revised McDonald criteria. Bulk CD8+ and CD4+ T cells were purified by magnetic negative isolation, while CD8+ TEMRA cells were enriched using FACS. Blood was collected in EDTA tubes and processed within 24 hours, with PBMCs isolated through density gradient centrifugation. PBMCs intended for TCR sequencing were cryopreserved in liquid nitrogen and thawed later in a water bath at 37 degrees C. The sorted or isolated CD4+, CD8+ and CD8+ TEMRA cells had a purity of 90% or higher.

RNA was extracted using the RNeasy kit, and roughly 0.45 to 1 ug of the RNA was reverse transcribed with random hexamers. TCR beta CDR3 regions were amplified with the immunoSEQ multiplex PCR assay covering 54 Vbeta and 13 Jbeta segments. PCR amplification bias was corrected using a synthetic template baseline for primer optimization and computational correction. As for the original processing: Reads were annotated to V, D and J genes according to IMGT and were analyzed with immunoSEQ Analyzer, with only productive sequences retained. To calculate clonality, Shannon entropy was normalized by log2 of the number of productive unique sequences and then subtracted from one. For each patient and control, public and private clones were evaluated among the 100 most prevalent clones. A clone was defined as Susac-specific if it was absent from the healthy and MS cohorts, from roughly 1,000 published viral clones and from other ImmuneACCESS disease sequences. The public reads were reanalyzed by TCRdb: fastp trimming at Q25, MiXCR alignment, in-frame beta chains only. Rows are unified per CDR3 protein, each entry keeping the most common DNA and genes. For this entry, the V and J calls and clone size follow TCRdb and not the study's own pipeline. This sample is represented by 250,000 to 300,000 distinct CDR3 sequences; 80% to 90% of them were singletons. Over 0.1% of the sample goes to the ten largest clones.

Study-wide conclusions, independent of this receptor: The TCR sequencing and HLA analysis was acknowledged to have included a relatively small number of individuals.

The sequenced sample was CD8+ T cells from PBMCs. The receptor was isolated from a human donor with multiple sclerosis. The sequence is built from TRBV7-9 and TRBJ2-4; TRBD2 aligns with 8 central bases. The DNA sequence reads TGTGCCAGCAGCAACACCGGGACTAGTCACATTCAGTACTTC. This gives the protein CASSNTGTSHIQYF.